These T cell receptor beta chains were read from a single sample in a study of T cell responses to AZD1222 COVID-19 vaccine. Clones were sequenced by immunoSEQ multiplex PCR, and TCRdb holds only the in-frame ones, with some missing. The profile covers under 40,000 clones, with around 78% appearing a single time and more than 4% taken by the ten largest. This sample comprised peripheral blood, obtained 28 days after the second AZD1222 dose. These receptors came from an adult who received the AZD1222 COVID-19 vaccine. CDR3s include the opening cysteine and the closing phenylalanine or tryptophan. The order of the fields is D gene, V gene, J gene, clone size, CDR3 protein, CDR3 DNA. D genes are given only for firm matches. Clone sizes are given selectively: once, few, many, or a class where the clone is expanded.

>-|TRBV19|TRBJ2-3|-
CASCRDSLTDTQYF
TGTGCCAGTTGCCGGGACTCTCTCACAGATACGCAGTATTTT
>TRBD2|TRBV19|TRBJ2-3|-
CASGTSGGTVTQYF
TGTGCCAGCGGGACTAGCGGGGGGACCGTAACGCAGTATTTT
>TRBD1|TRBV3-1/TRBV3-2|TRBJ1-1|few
CASSQEGQGGKAFF
TGTGCCAGCAGCCAAGAAGGACAGGGAGGCAAAGCTTTCTTT
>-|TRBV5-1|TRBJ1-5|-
CASSLGDVGSGQPQHF
TGCGCCAGCAGCTTGGGGGATGTAGGGTCTGGTCAGCCCCAGCATTTT
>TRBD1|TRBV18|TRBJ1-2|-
CASSPEGQGGGYTF
TGTGCCAGCTCACCTGAGGGACAGGGTGGTGGCTACACCTTC
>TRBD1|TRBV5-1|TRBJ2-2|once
CASSLGTGTGELFF
TGCGCCAGCAGCTTGGGGACAGGCACCGGGGAGCTGTTTTTT
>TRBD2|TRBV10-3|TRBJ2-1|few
CAISITSVGENEQFF
TGTGCCATCAGCATTACTAGCGTCGGAGAGAATGAGCAGTTCTTC
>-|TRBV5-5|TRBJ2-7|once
CASSLEAGEQYF
TGTGCCAGCAGCTTGGAGGCGGGAGAGCAGTACTTC
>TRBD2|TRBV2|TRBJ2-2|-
CASKSSGGVTGELFF
TGTGCCAGCAAGTCGAGCGGGGGGGTGACCGGGGAGCTGTTTTTT
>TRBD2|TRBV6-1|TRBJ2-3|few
CASSELAGGPDTQYF
TGTGCCAGCAGTGAACTAGCGGGGGGGCCAGATACGCAGTATTTT
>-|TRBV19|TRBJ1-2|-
CASSIHSEAAAGYGYTF
TGTGCCAGTAGTATTCATTCGGAAGCGGCGGCCGGCTATGGCTACACCTTC
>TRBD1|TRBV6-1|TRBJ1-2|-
CASSEAGPGQGAGYTF
TGTGCCAGCAGTGAAGCGGGACCGGGACAGGGGGCTGGCTACACCTTC
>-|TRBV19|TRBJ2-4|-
CASEKLTGGKNIQYF
TGTGCCAGTGAAAAGTTGACAGGAGGCAAAAACATTCAGTACTTC
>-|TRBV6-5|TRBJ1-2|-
CASSYSPVYGYTF
TGTGCCAGCAGTTACTCGCCCGTTTATGGCTACACCTTC
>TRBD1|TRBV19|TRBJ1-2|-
CASTPQNVRGPYGYTF
TGTGCCAGTACCCCCCAAAACGTCAGGGGGCCATATGGCTACACCTTC
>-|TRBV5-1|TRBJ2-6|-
CASSREGTSGANVLTF
TGCGCCAGCTCCCGTGAGGGGACTTCTGGGGCCAACGTCCTGACTTTC
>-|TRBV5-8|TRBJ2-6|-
CASSLGIDSSGANVLTF
TGTGCCAGCAGCTTGGGGATCGACAGCTCTGGGGCCAACGTCCTGACTTTC
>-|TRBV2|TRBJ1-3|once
CASRRGSGNTIYF
TGTGCCAGCAGACGTGGGTCTGGAAACACCATATATTTT
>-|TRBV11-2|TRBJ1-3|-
CASSLDGNTIYF
TGTGCCAGCAGCTTGGACGGGAACACCATATATTTT
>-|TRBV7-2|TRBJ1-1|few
CASKEWDGGEAFF
TGTGCCAGCAAGGAATGGGACGGTGGAGAAGCTTTCTTT
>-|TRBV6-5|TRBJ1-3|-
CASSYSYGNTIYF
TGTGCCAGCAGTTACTCGTATGGAAACACCATATATTTT
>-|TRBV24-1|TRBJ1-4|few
CATSDPLREKLFF
TGTGCCACCAGTGACCCCTTGCGGGAAAAACTGTTTTTT
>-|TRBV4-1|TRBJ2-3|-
CASSQGLATDTQYF
TGCGCCAGCAGCCAAGGGCTAGCTACAGATACGCAGTATTTT
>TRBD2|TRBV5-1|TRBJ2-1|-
CASTLADVNEQFF
TGCGCCAGCACACTAGCGGACGTCAATGAGCAGTTCTTC
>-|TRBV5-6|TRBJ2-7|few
CASSWGYYEQYF
TGTGCCAGCAGTTGGGGTTACTACGAGCAGTACTTC
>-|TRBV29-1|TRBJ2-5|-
CSVGGGVTSQETQYF
TGCAGCGTTGGAGGTGGGGTAACCTCTCAAGAGACCCAGTACTTC
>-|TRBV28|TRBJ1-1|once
CASRAGDRLNTEAFF
TGTGCCAGCAGGGCGGGCGACAGGCTGAACACTGAAGCTTTCTTT
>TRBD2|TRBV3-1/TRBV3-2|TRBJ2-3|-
CASSHPGTSGSTDTQYF
TGTGCCAGCAGCCACCCCGGGACTAGCGGAAGCACAGATACGCAGTATTTT
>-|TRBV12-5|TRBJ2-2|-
CASGRTGSTGELFF
TGTGCTAGTGGTCGAACAGGGAGCACCGGGGAGCTGTTTTTT
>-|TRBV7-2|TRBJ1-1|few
CASRAGTTTEAFF
TGTGCCAGCAGAGCAGGGACGACCACTGAAGCTTTCTTT
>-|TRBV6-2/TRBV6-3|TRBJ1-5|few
CASSEDSYGNQPQHF
TGTGCCAGCAGTGAGGACTCCTATGGGAATCAGCCCCAGCATTTT
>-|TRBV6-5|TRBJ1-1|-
CASTGDTEAFF
TGTGCCAGCACAGGGGACACTGAAGCTTTCTTT
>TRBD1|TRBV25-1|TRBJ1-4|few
CASSEWAGGEKLFF
TGTGCCAGCAGTGAGTGGGCAGGGGGTGAAAAACTGTTTTTT
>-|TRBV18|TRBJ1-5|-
CASSPRASDFVTNQPQHF
TGTGCCAGCTCCCCCCGGGCCAGTGACTTTGTCACCAATCAGCCCCAGCATTTT